Listed below are T cell receptor beta chains from one sample, sequenced in a study of shared clonotypes between healthy human individuals. The assay was immunoSEQ multiplex PCR, and TCRdb's table has in-frame clones only and misses some. Here the sample spans some 650,000 clones, around 97% being singletons. The material sequenced was naive CD4+ T cells sorted from blood. The receptor set was obtained from a woman under 40 in good health. CDR3s include the opening cysteine and the closing phenylalanine or tryptophan. The D gene is left open where the match is weak. Clone size, where shown, is once, few, many, or a class for clones that have expanded.

>TRBV28|.|TRBJ1-2|.
CASSPLVLPSGYTF
TGTGCCAGCAGTCCCCTCGTGCTCCCATCGGGCTACACCTTC
>TRBV5-4|.|TRBJ1-3|.
CASSLGAGSGNTIYF
TGTGCCAGCAGCTTGGGGGCCGGGTCTGGAAACACCATATATTTT
>TRBV6-5|.|TRBJ2-2|.
CASSYRGNTGELFF
TGTGCCAGCAGTTACCGAGGGAACACCGGGGAGCTGTTTTTT
>TRBV5-8|.|TRBJ2-7|.
CASSSRGLYEQYF
TGTGCCAGCAGCTCCCGGGGCCTCTACGAGCAGTACTTC
>TRBV4-2|.|TRBJ2-2|.
CASSLAGNTGELFF
TGTGCCAGCAGCTTGGCGGGGAACACCGGGGAGCTGTTTTTT
>TRBV7-9|.|TRBJ1-1|.
CASSLVVPPEAFF
TGTGCCAGCAGCTTAGTAGTCCCCCCCGAAGCTTTCTTT
>TRBV6-1|TRBD1|TRBJ1-4|.
CASKGQGREKLFF
TGTGCCAGCAAGGGACAGGGAAGGGAAAAACTGTTTTTT
>TRBV28|.|TRBJ1-6|.
CASSLVPPGSSPLHF
TGTGCCAGCAGTTTAGTTCCGCCCGGCTCTTCACCCCTCCACTTT
>TRBV6-5|TRBD1|TRBJ2-7|.
CASSLQGARTEQYF
TGTGCCAGCAGTTTGCAGGGGGCAAGAACCGAGCAGTACTTC
>TRBV5-5|TRBD1|TRBJ2-2|.
CASRKPGTAMGTGELFF
TGTGCCAGCAGAAAACCCGGGACAGCGATGGGGACCGGGGAGCTGTTTTTT
>TRBV7-9|TRBD1|TRBJ2-2|.
CASSLTGTASFGELFF
TGTGCCAGCAGCCTAACCGGGACAGCTTCTTTCGGGGAGCTGTTTTTT
>TRBV5-5|.|TRBJ2-7|.
CASSLTPYEQYF
TGTGCCAGCAGTTTGACACCCTACGAGCAGTACTTC
>TRBV7-8|.|TRBJ2-7|.
CASSSRWGLYEQYF
TGTGCCAGCAGCTCCCGTTGGGGGCTCTACGAGCAGTACTTC
>TRBV5-1|.|TRBJ1-4|.
CASRVGGQEKLFF
TGCGCCAGCAGGGTCGGAGGCCAGGAAAAACTGTTTTTT
>TRBV7-9|TRBD2|TRBJ2-5|.
CASRGRVETQYF
TGTGCCAGCAGGGGGAGGGTAGAGACCCAGTACTTC
>TRBV9|.|TRBJ2-5|.
CASSVSPGVQETQYF
TGTGCCAGCAGCGTATCCCCAGGGGTCCAAGAGACCCAGTACTTC
>TRBV29-1|.|TRBJ2-1|.
CSVERTEYNEQFF
TGCAGCGTTGAAAGGACAGAATACAATGAGCAGTTCTTC
>TRBV28|TRBD1|TRBJ2-7|.
CASRRRDRVPKWGYEQYF
TGTGCCAGCAGGCGCCGGGACAGGGTTCCAAAATGGGGATACGAGCAGTACTTC
>TRBV5-1|.|TRBJ2-1|.
CASSLVGQPYNEQFF
TGCGCCAGCAGCTTGGTCGGACAACCCTACAATGAGCAGTTCTTC
>TRBV11-1|.|TRBJ1-1|.
CASSRFQSLGGTEAFF
TGTGCCAGCAGCCGCTTCCAAAGCCTCGGGGGAACTGAAGCTTTCTTT
>TRBV5-1|.|TRBJ1-1|.
CASSPVLTGEAFF
TGCGCCAGCAGCCCGGTATTGACAGGTGAAGCTTTCTTT
>TRBV11-3|TRBD1|TRBJ2-7|once
CASSSGQGVHEQYF
TGTGCCAGCAGCTCCGGACAGGGGGTCCACGAGCAGTACTTC
>TRBV27|.|TRBJ2-7|.
CASSLRFATRRSYEQYF
TGTGCCAGCAGTTTGAGGTTTGCGACGCGTCGTTCCTACGAGCAGTACTTC
>TRBV27|.|TRBJ2-5|.
CASSLSGAGREETQYF
TGTGCCAGCAGTTTATCAGGGGCCGGTCGAGAAGAGACCCAGTACTTC
>TRBV5-1|TRBD1|TRBJ1-1|.
CASSQTGGYTEAFF
TGCGCCAGCAGCCAGACAGGGGGGTACACTGAAGCTTTCTTT
>TRBV18|.|TRBJ2-5|.
CASSRRGQETQYF
TGTGCCAGCTCAAGGAGGGGGCAAGAGACCCAGTACTTC
>TRBV5-8|TRBD2|TRBJ2-3|.
CASTAGGHSSTDTQYF
TGTGCCAGCACCGCGGGGGGACATTCTAGCACAGATACGCAGTATTTT
>TRBV5-4|TRBD1|TRBJ1-3|.
CASSSGQVNTIYF
TGTGCCAGCAGCTCCGGACAGGTGAACACCATATATTTT
>TRBV5-1|.|TRBJ2-3|once
CASKAGEEDTQYF
TGCGCCAGCAAGGCCGGGGAAGAAGATACGCAGTATTTT
>TRBV7-9|TRBD1|TRBJ1-1|.
CASSLGDRGNTEAFF
TGTGCCAGCAGCTTAGGGGACAGGGGGAATACTGAAGCTTTCTTT
>TRBV14|TRBD2|TRBJ2-7|.
CASSPGLAGMQYF
TGTGCCAGCAGCCCGGGACTAGCGGGGATGCAGTACTTC
>TRBV5-1|.|TRBJ2-2|.
CASSPRQDGELFF
TGCGCCAGCAGCCCCCGACAGGACGGGGAGCTGTTTTTT
>TRBV7-9|.|TRBJ2-3|.
CASSLAGRAERTDTQYF
TGTGCCAGCAGCTTAGCGGGACGAGCGGAGCGCACAGATACGCAGTATTTT
>TRBV7-2|.|TRBJ2-1|.
CASSLLFTVNEQFF
TGTGCCAGCAGCTTATTATTTACCGTCAATGAGCAGTTCTTC
>TRBV2|.|TRBJ2-2|.
CASSDYATGELFF
TGTGCCAGCAGTGATTATGCCACCGGGGAGCTGTTTTTT
>TRBV13|TRBD2|TRBJ2-7|.
CASSVSPGLAYEQYF
TGTGCCAGCAGCGTCTCTCCGGGACTAGCTTACGAGCAGTACTTC
>TRBV19|TRBD1|TRBJ2-5|.
CASSTTGVETQYF
TGTGCCAGTAGTACGACAGGGGTAGAGACCCAGTACTTC
>TRBV5-1|TRBD1|TRBJ1-2|.
CASSSDREDDYGYTF
TGCGCCAGCTCGTCAGACAGGGAGGACGACTATGGCTACACCTTC
>TRBV7-3|.|TRBJ2-7|.
CASSPRTGREVHEQYF
TGTGCCAGCAGCCCCCGTACGGGCAGGGAGGTACACGAGCAGTACTTC
>TRBV18|TRBD2|TRBJ2-2|.
CASSRGTSGGTSGELFF
TGTGCCAGCTCACGAGGGACTAGCGGGGGAACGTCCGGGGAGCTGTTTTTT
>TRBV11-2|.|TRBJ2-4|.
CASSPPPAKNIQYF
TGTGCCAGCAGCCCACCCCCCGCCAAAAACATTCAGTACTTC
>TRBV28|TRBD1|TRBJ1-2|once
CASTLKGAPGYGYTF
TGTGCCAGCACCTTAAAGGGGGCGCCGGGCTATGGCTACACCTTC
>TRBV2|.|TRBJ2-1|.
CASSASVLAQFF
TGTGCCAGCAGTGCTTCGGTCCTGGCTCAGTTCTTC